The rows below give T cell receptor beta chains drawn from one sample of a study of low-dose radiotherapy and immunotherapy resistance in tumors. MiXCR, applied by TCRdb to the reads, yields one record per CDR3 protein. The sample lists approximately 52,000 distinct CDR3 sequences; roughly a third were seen once. Sequenced material: PBMCs, taken after low-dose radiotherapy plus immunotherapy. The receptors come from a male donor with rectosigmoid adenocarcinoma. The CDR3 runs from the conserved cysteine through the conserved F or W. D genes are given only for firm matches. The listing skips clone size in some rows; elsewhere it reads once, few, many or a size class.

D,size,V,J,CDR3,DNA
-,many,TRBV11-2,TRBJ1-1,CASSLDGRRIYTEAFF,TGTGCCAGCAGCTTAGACGGTAGGCGGATTTACACTGAAGCTTTCTTT
TRBD1,-,TRBV12-3/TRBV12-4,TRBJ1-2,CASSPLAGGGYTF,TGTGCCAGCAGTCCCCTCGCAGGGGGGGGCTACACCTTC
-,few,TRBV28,TRBJ2-3,CASSALITDTQYF,TGTGCCAGCAGTGCCCTCATCACAGATACGCAGTATTTT
TRBD1,-,TRBV6-2/TRBV6-3,TRBJ2-1,CASSPYRGYNEQFF,TGTGCCAGCAGTCCTTACAGGGGTTACAATGAGCAGTTCTTC
TRBD2,-,TRBV4-1,TRBJ2-5,CASSRGDLAGAQETQYF,TGCGCCAGCAGCCGGGGAGATCTAGCGGGGGCTCAAGAGACCCAGTACTTC
-,once,TRBV5-1,TRBJ2-5,CASSAGLILETQYF,TGCGCCAGCAGCGCCGGACTTATTTTGGAGACCCAGTACTTC
-,many,TRBV18,TRBJ2-1,CASSDRRNNEQFF,TGTGCCAGCTCAGACAGGAGAAACAATGAGCAGTTCTTC
-,many,TRBV28,TRBJ2-4,CASSPLPLAKNIQYF,TGTGCCAGCAGTCCTCTCCCCCTAGCCAAAAACATTCAGTACTTC
-,-,TRBV6-2/TRBV6-3,TRBJ2-3,CASRTRAAGTDTQYF,TGTGCCAGCAGAACGCGGGCCGCGGGCACAGATACGCAGTATTTT
-,-,TRBV7-2,TRBJ2-5,CASSSGVVGPETQYF,TGTGCCAGCAGCTCGGGGGTAGTTGGCCCAGAGACCCAGTACTTC
-,many,TRBV18,TRBJ2-1,CASSPSGTRTYNEQFF,TGTGCCAGCTCACCATCCGGGACTCGTACCTACAATGAGCAGTTCTTC
TRBD2,many,TRBV27,TRBJ2-1,CASTSVGLGDNEQFF,TGTGCCAGCACCTCAGTCGGACTAGGTGACAATGAGCAGTTCTTC
TRBD2,many,TRBV27,TRBJ2-1,CASSLAGGPHEQFF,TGTGCCAGCAGTTTAGCGGGGGGGCCCCATGAGCAGTTCTTC
-,many,TRBV27,TRBJ2-7,CASSLFSQVAPSYEQYF,TGTGCCAGCAGTTTATTCAGCCAGGTCGCGCCCTCCTACGAGCAGTACTTC
-,-,TRBV6-2/TRBV6-3,TRBJ1-1,CASSKNTGTTEAFF,TGTGCCAGCAGCAAAAATACCGGGACAACTGAAGCTTTCTTT
-,many,TRBV6-2/TRBV6-3,TRBJ2-2,CASRRTTDTGELFF,TGTGCCAGCAGACGTACGACGGACACCGGGGAGCTGTTTTTT
TRBD1,many,TRBV2,TRBJ1-6,CASSPGQYNSPLHF,TGTGCCAGCAGTCCGGGACAGTATAATTCACCCCTCCACTTT
-,many,TRBV7-2,TRBJ2-3,CASSLGDSGTAHTDTQYF,TGTGCCAGCAGCTTAGGAGACTCCGGGACCGCTCACACAGATACGCAGTATTTT
-,many,TRBV12-3/TRBV12-4,TRBJ2-7,CASSFGQGIKQYF,TGTGCCAGCAGTTTCGGCCAGGGCATTAAGCAGTACTTC
-,-,TRBV4-2,TRBJ2-1,CASRSRAGYNEQFF,TGTGCCAGCAGATCGCGGGCAGGGTACAATGAGCAGTTCTTC
-,many,TRBV20-1,TRBJ2-7,CSARMPAHYEQYF,TGCAGTGCTAGAATGCCTGCTCACTACGAGCAGTACTTC
TRBD1,many,TRBV28,TRBJ2-5,CASSPDRGRRETQYF,TGTGCCAGCAGTCCCGACAGGGGGCGACGAGAGACCCAGTACTTC
TRBD1,many,TRBV29-1,TRBJ2-1,CSVPGQTYNEQFF,TGCAGCGTTCCGGGACAGACCTACAATGAGCAGTTCTTC
-,many,TRBV7-2,TRBJ2-3,CASSLQMVITDTQYF,TGTGCCAGCAGCTTACAGATGGTTATCACAGATACGCAGTATTTT
-,-,TRBV29-1,TRBJ2-1,CSVEDPGQGSNEQFF,TGCAGCGTTGAAGATCCTGGGCAGGGGAGCAATGAGCAGTTCTTC
TRBD1,few,TRBV2,TRBJ2-5,CASSGDRGRETQYF,TGTGCCAGCAGTGGGGACAGGGGACGAGAGACCCAGTACTTC
-,many,TRBV7-6,TRBJ2-3,CASSHGTLSTDTQYF,TGTGCCAGCAGCCACGGGACACTGAGCACAGATACGCAGTATTTT
TRBD1,many,TRBV29-1,TRBJ2-7,CSVEVGTGGYEQYF,TGCAGCGTTGAAGTGGGGACAGGGGGTTACGAGCAGTACTTC